A single T cell receptor beta chain is shown here with its context. Its cognate antigen has yet to be identified. Nothing much larger sits one base from this clone, and base qualities are not available. Different DNA sequences within this sample yield the same CDR3. This sample was included in a study of control samples from healthy donors and cancer patients (TCRdb year 2020). The library was built by means of the immunoSEQ multiplex PCR assay. This is the immuneACCESS table as TCRdb keeps it, with only in-frame sequences that have V and J called. A part of the clones is gone; compared with another copy, unresolved V genes explain less than half, and the rest is unexplained. This sample is represented by about 120,000 clones; roughly 90% of them were singletons. Roughly 3.7% of the sample rests with the top ten. The TCR comes from an older woman with lung cancer. The source material was PBMCs.

In nucleotide form, the sequence is TGTGCCAGCAGCCCCATAGAGGGGAAGTTTAATACCATATATTTT. Its coded protein is CASSPIEGKFNTIYF. The chain is assembled from TRBV3-1 (or the pseudogene TRBV3-2) and TRBJ1-3; tentative D gene TRBD1, with 5 bases matching. Trimming at the junction amounts to 4 bases on V and 10 bases on J, and the germline ends lie 20 bases apart. CDR1 and CDR2 are drawn from the germline V gene (reference sequence): LGHDT, YNNKEL. The CDR3 runs 15 residues from the cysteine to the phenylalanine. Of the read, only the CDR3 DNA is kept; its 45 bases are in frame from base 1.